This T cell receptor (beta chain) was sequenced during a study of beta chain features in type 1 diabetes. Isolated RNA was reverse transcribed in full, so expressed TCRB transcripts were sequenced. The method was immunoSEQ multiplex PCR; TCRdb's version includes in-frame clones alone and lacks a portion of them. The table lists around 500,000 clones, roughly an eighth of them singletons. Germline CDR1 is SGHTA and CDR2 is FQGNSA. The CDR3 has 14 amino acids. The V end lost 4 bases, the J end lost 6 bases, and 13 bases lay between the germline ends. Whole-study findings and limits: Researchers reported that naive, central memory and Treg TCRB repertoires appeared more similar in patients than in healthy donors. Equally in patients and controls, shorter templates might have been favored by PCR.

This clone was observed a handful of times. Its antigen is undetermined. V and J are TRBV7-2 and TRBJ2-1; weak D call: TRBD1 (6 bases). The clonotype was recovered from a woman aged 18-29 years in good health. The sequenced sample was naive CD4+ T cells from blood. The CDR3 DNA is TGTGCCAGCAGCTCTCCTCGGGACACCAATGAGCAGTTCTTC. Translating it yields CASSSPRDTNEQFF.